Sequencing of this T cell receptor (beta chain) was carried out in a study of control samples from healthy donors and cancer patients. Clones were sequenced by immunoSEQ multiplex PCR, and TCRdb holds only the in-frame ones, with some missing. This table holds around 100,000 clones, 80% to 90% found once. V trimming: 3 bases; J trimming: 6 bases; junction bases outside the gene matches: 4. This CDR3 is 14 amino acids long. Germline V lookup: CDR1 SGHVS, CDR2 FNYEAQ. The V call is TRBV7-6, the J call TRBJ2-1; 8 nucleotides match TRBD1. The receptor's source is a young man in good health. Sequenced input: blood. The CDR3 DNA sequence: TGTGCCAGCAGCTTTGGAACAGGGGGCAATGAGCAGTTCTTC. Its translation: CASSFGTGGNEQFF. The whole variable domain, remainder taken from reference TRBV7-6 and TRBJ2-1, is GAGVSQSPRYKVTKRGQDVALRCDPISGHVSLYWYRQALGQGPEFLTYFNYEAQQDKSGLPNDRFSAERPEGSISTLTIQRTEQRDSAMYRCASSFGTGGNEQFFGPGTRLTVL.